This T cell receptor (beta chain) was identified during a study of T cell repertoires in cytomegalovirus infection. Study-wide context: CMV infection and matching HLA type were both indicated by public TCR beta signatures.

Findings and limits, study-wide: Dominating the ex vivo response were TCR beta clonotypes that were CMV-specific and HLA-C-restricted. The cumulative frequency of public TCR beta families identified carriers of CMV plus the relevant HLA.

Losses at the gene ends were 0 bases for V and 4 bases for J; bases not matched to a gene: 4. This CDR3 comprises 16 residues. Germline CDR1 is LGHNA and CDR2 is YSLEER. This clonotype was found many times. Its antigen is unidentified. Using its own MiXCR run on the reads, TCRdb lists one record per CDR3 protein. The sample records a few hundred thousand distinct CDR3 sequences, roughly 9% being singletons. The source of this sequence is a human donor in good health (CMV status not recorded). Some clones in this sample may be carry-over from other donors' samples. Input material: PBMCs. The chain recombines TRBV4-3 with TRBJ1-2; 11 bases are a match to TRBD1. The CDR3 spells CASSQDRDRGFYGYTF. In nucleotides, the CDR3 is TGCGCCAGCAGCCAAGATCGGGACAGGGGGTTCTATGGCTACACCTTC.